The 30 T cell receptor beta chains in this list originate from one sample, sequenced in a study of T cells in Graves' hyperthyroidism and ophthalmopathy. RNA transcripts provided the source from which TCR beta CDR3 regions were amplified. The TCR CDR3 was amplified in a first-round RT-PCR using the HTBI primer set. TCRdb passed the multiplex PCR reads through MiXCR, listing each CDR3 protein once. This table has about 320,000 distinct CDR3 sequences, over 15% appearing once. The source material was blood. The origin of the receptors is a man younger than 40 with Graves' hyperthyroidism.

This clonotype has at least ten counts. V and J are TRBV12-3 or TRBV12-4 and TRBJ1-6, with D perhaps TRBD1 (5 bases). CDR3 length: 14 amino acids. Trimming shortened V by 11 bases and J by 6 bases, and 17 bases separated the two germline ends. CDR3 nucleotide sequence: TGTGCCGACGCTATCGGGGGGTCTAATTCACCCCTCCACTTT. It yields the protein CADAIGGSNSPLHF.

This clonotype has a count of ten or more. The V call is TRBV6-1, the J call TRBJ2-3; 7 bases line up with TRBD2. Trimming at V came to 5 bases and at J to 4 bases, leaving 6 bases not matched to a gene. CDR1 is MNHNS and CDR2 is SASEGT in the germline V gene. The CDR3 runs to 14 residues. The CDR3 nucleotides read TGTGCCAGCAGTTACCGGGAGGAGGCAGATACGCAGTATTTT. Translating it yields CASSYREEADTQYF.

This clonotype was found a few times. The rearrangement joins TRBV6-1 to TRBJ1-6; D gene ambiguous. The CDR3 has 15 residues. V shed 7 bases and J shed 7 bases, with 17 bases lying between them. Germline assignment: CDR1 MNHNS and CDR2 SASEGT. The chain's CDR3 is CASTSLGNSNSPLHF. DNA for the CDR3: TGTGCCAGCACTTCCCTCGGTAACAGCAATTCACCCCTCCACTTT.

V gene TRBV30 combines with J gene TRBJ2-2; D might be TRBD1 (8 bases). V dropped 0 bases and J dropped 4 bases, with 12 bases sitting between them. Germline values: CDR1 GTSNPN, CDR2 SVGIG (reference sequence). The CDR3 sequence is 15 residues long. The CDR3 region has the DNA TGTGCCTGGAGTGTGGGGGGGACAGGCACCGGGGAGCTGTTTTTT. The encoded protein is CAWSVGGTGTGELFF.

The chain recombines TRBV19 with TRBJ2-1; D remains unclear. The CDR3 has 11 residues. With 3 bases removed from V and 13 bases from J, the gap between germline ends came to 10 bases. Germline-derived CDR1 and CDR2 are LNHDA and SQIVND (reference sequence). The chain's CDR3 is CASSIRRLQFF. In nucleotides, the CDR3 is TGTGCCAGTAGTATTCGGCGTCTACAGTTCTTC.

This clonotype appeared many times. The chain employs TRBV7-3 and TRBJ2-7, with 11 bases fitting TRBD1. This CDR3 region has 14 residues. V lost 5 bases to trimming and J lost 6 bases; unmatched junction nucleotides: 6. Germline CDR1 is SGHTA and CDR2 is FQGTGA. For the CDR3, the DNA is TGTGCCAGCAGCACCGGACAGGGGGCGGCCGAGCAGTACTTC. As protein: CASSTGQGAAEQYF.

This clonotype was observed many times. The V gene is TRBV11-3, the J gene TRBJ2-3; no reliable D call. Germline values: CDR1 SGHNT, CDR2 YENEEA. Between the trimmed V and J ends, which lost 7 bases and 1 base, there was a span of 9 bases. The CDR3 contains 13 residues. The CDR3 sequence: CASTSPGTDTQYF. In nucleotides, the CDR3 is TGTGCCAGCACCTCCCCCGGCACAGATACGCAGTATTTT.

V gene TRBV24-1 combines with J gene TRBJ1-2; D remains unclear. The CDR3 spans 14 residues. V lost 5 bases and J 3 bases, leaving 12 bases between the germline ends. Germline CDR1 KGHDR, CDR2 SFDVKD. The CDR3 sequence: CATSGVSQDYGYTF. The CDR3 nucleotides read TGTGCCACCAGTGGGGTTTCTCAGGACTATGGCTACACCTTC.

V is TRBV20-1 and J is TRBJ1-5; no definite D call. This CDR3 comprises 13 residues. Germline values: CDR1 DFQATT, CDR2 SNEGSKA (reference sequence). V was clipped by 4 bases and J by 1 base, with 8 bases between them. The CDR3 reads CSATISSNQPQHF. The CDR3 DNA is TGCAGTGCTACCATCAGCAGCAATCAGCCCCAGCATTTT.

This clonotype has just one count. A much larger clone differs by one base, so this may be a read error. V is TRBV2 and J is TRBJ2-1; D is ambiguous. CDR1 is SNHLY and CDR2 is FYNNEI in the germline V gene. There are 14 residues in the CDR3. CDR3 loop: CTSSVSGPYNEQFF. For the CDR3, the DNA is TGTACCAGCAGTGTTTCAGGCCCCTACAATGAGCAGTTCTTC.

This clonotype showed up just a few times. The chain recombines TRBV27 with TRBJ2-3; TRBD2 aligns across 10 bases. This CDR3 spans 16 amino acids. CDR1 MNHEY and CDR2 SMNVEV come from the germline V gene (reference sequence). The V gene end was trimmed by 5 bases and the J gene end by 6 bases; junction bases not matched to a gene: 11. CDR3 DNA: TGTGCCAGCAGTGGGCTAGCGGGGGTTTTTTTTGATACGCAGTATTTT. Protein: CASSGLAGVFFDTQYF.

At least ten counts were recorded for this clonotype. V usage is TRBV5-1 and J usage is TRBJ2-3; D unresolved. CDR1 is SGHRS and CDR2 is YFSETQ in the germline V gene. The CDR3 loop spans 13 amino acids. Trimming pared 0 bases from V and 9 bases from J, leaving 11 bases between. The CDR3 DNA sequence: TGCGCCAGCAGCTTGGCCGAGTTTGGAACGCAGTATTTT. This encodes CASSLAEFGTQYF.

This clonotype showed up just a few times. This chain links TRBV6-1 with TRBJ1-1; D remains ambiguous. V was shortened by 2 bases and J by 4 bases, with 14 bases between the two germline ends. The CDR3 totals 15 residues. Per the germline V gene, CDR1 is MNHNS and CDR2 is SASEGT. The DNA of the CDR3 is TGTGCCAGCAGTGAATTTCCGGGTAGAGTCACTGAAGCTTTCTTT. It encodes CASSEFPGRVTEAFF.

The chain recombines TRBV12-3 or TRBV12-4 with TRBJ2-7, with D possibly TRBD2 on 7 matching bases. Trimming left V 8 bases short and J 2 bases short, with 13 bases between. CDR3 length equals 13 residues. CDR3 amino acids: CASCAGATYEQYF. In DNA form, the CDR3 reads TGTGCCAGCTGCGCGGGGGCGACCTACGAGCAGTACTTC.

The sample holds many counts of this clonotype. The V gene is TRBV20-1, the J gene TRBJ2-1; D gene unclear. This CDR3 is built from 11 residues. Per germline, CDR1 DFQATT and CDR2 SNEGSKA (reference sequence). The germline V and J ends were trimmed by 6 bases and 6 bases, with 9 bases remaining between them. CDR3 DNA sequence: TGCAGTGCCTCACTATCCAATGAGCAGTTCTTC. It encodes CSASLSNEQFF.

A word on this clonotype: A clone one base away is much larger, so this may be a read error. The chain joins TRBV15 to TRBJ2-1; 8 bases are a match to TRBD2. TRBJ2-7 matches the DNA end more closely, so the J call is doubtful. This CDR3 has 16 residues. Germline assignment: CDR1 LNHNV and CDR2 YYDKDF (reference sequence). This CDR3 reads CATNLGRAGVVNEQYF. The CDR3 DNA reads as TGTGCCACCAACCTAGGCAGAGCGGGAGTGGTTAATGAGCAGTACTTC.

The genes are TRBV6-2 or TRBV6-3 and TRBJ2-7; no clear D. The V gene lost 8 bases and the J gene lost 0 bases, with 20 bases spanning the gap. The CDR3 consists of 16 residues. The germline CDR1 and CDR2 sequences are MNHEY and SVGEGT. CDR3 in DNA: TGTGCCAGCGGATATGGTCTCCGCAGCGACTCCTACGAGCAGTACTTC. It translates to CASGYGLRSDSYEQYF.

This clonotype was seen ten or more times. The chain combines TRBV6-2 or TRBV6-3 with TRBJ2-1, with TRBD2 as a possible D gene (6 bases). The CDR3 covers 17 residues. Germline V CDR1 and CDR2: MNHEY, SVGEGT. Trimming took off 6 bases at V and 1 base at J, with 19 bases between the two ends. The CDR3, as DNA: TGTGCCAGCAGCCCCGGTGGTAGCGGAGAGTCCTACAATGAGCAGTTCTTC. Residues: CASSPGGSGESYNEQFF.

This clonotype occurred many times. The genes are TRBV20-1 and TRBJ2-5, with TRBD2 as a possible D gene (5 bases). Germline V gene lookup returns CDR1 DFQATT and CDR2 SNEGSKA (reference sequence). This CDR3 is built from 16 residues. V was cut by 2 bases and J by 1 base, with 17 bases left in between. CDR3 sequence: CSARISSRWSQETQYF. As DNA, the CDR3 is TGCAGTGCTAGAATCTCTAGCAGGTGGTCCCAAGAGACCCAGTACTTC.

This clonotype was seen repeatedly, ten times or more. This sequence joins TRBV11-2 and TRBJ2-3; no reliable D call. V was clipped by 1 base and J by 0 bases, with 8 bases between them. The CDR3 extends over 15 amino acids. Germline values: CDR1 SGHAT, CDR2 FQNNGV. Written as DNA, the CDR3 is TGTGCCAGCAGCTTAGTTGCATCTAGCACAGATACGCAGTATTTT. It is translated as CASSLVASSTDTQYF.

The J gene is TRBJ2-1, the V gene TRBV10-1; weak D call: TRBD2 (5 bases). The CDR3 runs to 12 residues. V lost 2 bases and J lost 10, with 9 bases in between. Germline V gene data show CDR1 as WNHNN and CDR2 as SYGVQD (reference sequence). The CDR3 region is CASSEDYWEQFF. The CDR3 nucleotides read TGCGCCAGCAGTGAGGACTACTGGGAGCAGTTCTTC.

The rearrangement joins TRBV20-1 to TRBJ1-2; no firm D call. This CDR3 spans 13 amino acids. The germline V and J ends were trimmed by 5 bases and 8 bases, with 18 bases remaining between them. Germline V CDR1 and CDR2: DFQATT, SNEGSKA (reference sequence). The CDR3 DNA reads as TGCAGTGCTGCGTCCACCTACAGTGGAGGCTACACCTTC. Translating it yields CSAASTYSGGYTF.

In this sample, this clonotype turned up many times. The chain uses TRBV2 and TRBJ1-1; 11 nucleotides match TRBD1. CDR1 is SNHLY, CDR2 FYNNEI, per germline. The CDR3 has 16 residues. V lost 0 bases, J lost 6 bases, and 6 bases stayed unmatched. The CDR3 coding sequence is TGTGCCAGCAGTGAAGCCGTCCTGGGACAGGGGGCTGAAGCTTTCTTT. Translation gives CASSEAVLGQGAEAFF.

This clonotype was observed a handful of times. This chain uses TRBV9 with TRBJ1-3; D perhaps matches TRBD1 (6 bases). Trimming shortened V by 2 bases and J by 1 base, and 13 bases separated the two germline ends. CDR1 SGDLS and CDR2 YYNGEE come from the germline V gene. CDR3 length equals 16 residues. As DNA, the CDR3 is TGTGCCAGCAGCGTCAGCGGGGGCGCTTCTGGAAACACCATATATTTT. Translation gives CASSVSGGASGNTIYF.

This clonotype was recorded at least ten times. The gene calls are TRBV28 and TRBJ1-1; no clear D. The germline gives CDR1 MDHEN, CDR2 SYDVKM. The V end lost 5 bases, the J end lost 3 bases, and 16 bases lay between the germline ends. The length of the CDR3 is 15 residues. CDR3 nucleotide sequence: TGTGCCAGCAGTCCCCCGGCGGGGAGGGACACTGAAGCTTTCTTT. This gives the protein CASSPPAGRDTEAFF.

This clonotype has just a few counts. This chain's CDR3 is CASSLAKGKDIGELFF. The CDR3 DNA follows: TGCGCCAGCAGCTTGGCCAAGGGAAAAGACATCGGGGAGCTGTTTTTT. This rearrangement joins TRBV5-1 to TRBJ2-2, with D unclear. The germline gives CDR1 SGHRS, CDR2 YFSETQ. The CDR3 is 16 amino acids. V gave up 0 bases and J gave up 7 bases, with 16 bases separating them. Together with reference TRBV5-1 and TRBJ2-2, the CDR3 gives the full variable domain: KAGVTQTPRYLIKTRGQQVTLSCSPISGHRSVSWYQQTPGQGLQFLFEYFSETQRNKGNFPGRFSGRQFSNSRSEMNVSTLELGDSALYLCASSLAKGKDIGELFFGEGSRLTVL.

Note on this clonotype: The junction and the germline gene differ at one end; a read error may be behind it. The chain carries TRBV20-1 and TRBJ2-1, with D uncertain. The germline CDR1 and CDR2 sequences are DFQATT and SNEGSKA (reference sequence). The length of the CDR3 is 16 residues. The CDR3 region has the DNA TGCGGTGCTGAAAATCGTAGGAACTTTCGTATCAATGAGCAGTTCTTC. Protein: CGAENRRNFRINEQFF.

This clonotype was seen ten or more times. The rearrangement links TRBV5-1 to TRBJ2-1; TRBD2 agrees at 7 bases. Germline CDR1 is SGHRS and CDR2 is YFSETQ. This CDR3 region has 13 residues. Trimming took 3 bases from V and 5 from J; bases not matched to a gene: 2. The CDR3 DNA follows: TGCGCCAGCAGCTCCGGGACTAACAATGAGCAGTTCTTC. As protein: CASSSGTNNEQFF.

This clonotype was counted at least ten times. The chain joins TRBV20-1 to TRBJ2-1; 10 positions agree with TRBD2. CDR3 length: 16 amino acids. Per the germline V gene, CDR1 is DFQATT and CDR2 is SNEGSKA (reference sequence). V gave up 7 bases and J gave up 6 bases; unmatched junction bases: 15. In nucleotides, the CDR3 is TGCAGTGTCTCCTCACCCCTAGCGGGAGTCCTCAATGAGCAGTTCTTC. Translation gives CSVSSPLAGVLNEQFF.

This clonotype was counted many times. The V call is TRBV29-1, the J call TRBJ2-3, with TRBD2 identical over 10 bases. The germline V gene encodes CDR1 SQVTM and CDR2 ANQGSEA. The CDR3 covers 14 residues. V gave up 3 bases and J gave up 4 bases; unmatched junction bases: 4. The DNA of the CDR3 is TGCAGCGTTGAGAGCGGGAGGGCTTCAGATACGCAGTATTTT. This translates into CSVESGRASDTQYF.